Listed below are T cell receptor beta chains from one sample, sequenced in a study of blood T cell repertoires in COVID-19. Sequencing was performed with immunoSEQ multiplex PCR; in TCRdb, only in-frame clones are kept and a portion is missing. The top ten hold about 5% of the sample, which has over 100,000 clones, roughly four fifths seen once. The sequencing sample was made of peripheral blood. These receptors were taken from a man aged 60-69 years with acute or convalescent COVID-19. Each CDR3 is given with its conserved first and last residue. D genes are given only for firm matches. A clone size is listed for some rows: how often the clone was seen (once, few, many), or a class if it is expanded.

TRBJ1-5 . . TRBV6-5 TGTGCCAGCAGTTACTCCTTGGCGGACAATCAGCCCCAGCATTTT CASSYSLADNQPQHF
TRBJ2-1 . . TRBV7-9 TGTGCCAGCAGCTTAGACCCATTTTGGGCTGATGAGCAGTTCTTC CASSLDPFWADEQFF
TRBJ1-1 TRBD1 . TRBV4-1 TGCGCCAGCAGCCAAGAATGGGACAGGGGAAGGAGGTCCAGCACTGAAGCTTTCTTT CASSQEWDRGRRSSTEAFF
TRBJ2-5 . . TRBV11-3 TGTGCCAGCAGCCTAGGAAGCGGGTATGGGGAGACCCAGTACTTC CASSLGSGYGETQYF
TRBJ2-3 TRBD2 . TRBV5-4 TGTGCCAGCAGCCGTAGTAGCGGGCACACAGATACGCAGTATTTT CASSRSSGHTDTQYF
TRBJ2-3 . . TRBV20-1 TGCAGTGCTAGCGTCGATACGCAGTATTTT CSASVDTQYF
TRBJ1-5 TRBD1 . TRBV6-2/TRBV6-3 TGTGCCAGCAGTCGGGACAGCTACTATCAGCCCCAGCATTTT CASSRDSYYQPQHF
TRBJ1-2 . . TRBV9 TGTGCCAGCAGCGTAGCGGCAGGAGGCGGCTACACCTTC CASSVAAGGGYTF
TRBJ1-4 TRBD1 few TRBV3-1/TRBV3-2 TGTGCCAGCAGCCTACCCGGACAGGGGGTCAATGAAAAACTGTTTTTT CASSLPGQGVNEKLFF
TRBJ1-2 TRBD1 . TRBV6-5 TGTGCCAGCAGTCACGCCACAGGGGACTATGGCTACACCTTC CASSHATGDYGYTF
TRBJ1-2 . . TRBV7-8 TGTGCCAGCAGCTTAGTTCTAGACCGGGGCTACACCTTC CASSLVLDRGYTF
TRBJ1-6 TRBD1 . TRBV2 TGTGCCAGCAGCGTCGGACAGGGAGGTTCACCCCTCCACTTT CASSVGQGGSPLHF
TRBJ2-2 TRBD1 . TRBV10-1 TGCGCCAGCAGTGATTCGGGACAGGGGACCACCGGGGAGCTGTTTTTT CASSDSGQGTTGELFF